This T cell receptor (beta chain) appears in the sequencing data of a study of T cell repertoires in cytomegalovirus infection. Germline V gene sequence: CDR1 DFQATT, CDR2 SNEGSKA (reference sequence). This CDR3 has 13 amino acids. The V gene end was trimmed by 5 bases and the J gene end by 6 bases; junction bases not matched to a gene: 6. TCRdb analysed the reads with MiXCR anew, one entry per CDR3 protein. The sample lists approximately 71,000 distinct CDR3 sequences, around 20% occurring once. Study observations and caveats: Dominating the ex vivo response were TCR beta clonotypes that were CMV-specific and HLA-C-restricted.

This clonotype was detected a few times. Its antigen is as yet unknown. V gene TRBV20-1 combines with J gene TRBJ2-3, with TRBD2 identical over 9 bases. The receptor was isolated from a human donor in good health (CMV status not recorded). Some clones in this sample may be carry-over from other donors' samples. Source: CD8+ T cells from cultured PBMCs, taken from culture after CMV antigen stimulation. CDR3 region: CSAGGLATDTQYF. In nucleotides, the CDR3 is TGCAGTGCTGGGGGACTAGCAACCGATACGCAGTATTTT.